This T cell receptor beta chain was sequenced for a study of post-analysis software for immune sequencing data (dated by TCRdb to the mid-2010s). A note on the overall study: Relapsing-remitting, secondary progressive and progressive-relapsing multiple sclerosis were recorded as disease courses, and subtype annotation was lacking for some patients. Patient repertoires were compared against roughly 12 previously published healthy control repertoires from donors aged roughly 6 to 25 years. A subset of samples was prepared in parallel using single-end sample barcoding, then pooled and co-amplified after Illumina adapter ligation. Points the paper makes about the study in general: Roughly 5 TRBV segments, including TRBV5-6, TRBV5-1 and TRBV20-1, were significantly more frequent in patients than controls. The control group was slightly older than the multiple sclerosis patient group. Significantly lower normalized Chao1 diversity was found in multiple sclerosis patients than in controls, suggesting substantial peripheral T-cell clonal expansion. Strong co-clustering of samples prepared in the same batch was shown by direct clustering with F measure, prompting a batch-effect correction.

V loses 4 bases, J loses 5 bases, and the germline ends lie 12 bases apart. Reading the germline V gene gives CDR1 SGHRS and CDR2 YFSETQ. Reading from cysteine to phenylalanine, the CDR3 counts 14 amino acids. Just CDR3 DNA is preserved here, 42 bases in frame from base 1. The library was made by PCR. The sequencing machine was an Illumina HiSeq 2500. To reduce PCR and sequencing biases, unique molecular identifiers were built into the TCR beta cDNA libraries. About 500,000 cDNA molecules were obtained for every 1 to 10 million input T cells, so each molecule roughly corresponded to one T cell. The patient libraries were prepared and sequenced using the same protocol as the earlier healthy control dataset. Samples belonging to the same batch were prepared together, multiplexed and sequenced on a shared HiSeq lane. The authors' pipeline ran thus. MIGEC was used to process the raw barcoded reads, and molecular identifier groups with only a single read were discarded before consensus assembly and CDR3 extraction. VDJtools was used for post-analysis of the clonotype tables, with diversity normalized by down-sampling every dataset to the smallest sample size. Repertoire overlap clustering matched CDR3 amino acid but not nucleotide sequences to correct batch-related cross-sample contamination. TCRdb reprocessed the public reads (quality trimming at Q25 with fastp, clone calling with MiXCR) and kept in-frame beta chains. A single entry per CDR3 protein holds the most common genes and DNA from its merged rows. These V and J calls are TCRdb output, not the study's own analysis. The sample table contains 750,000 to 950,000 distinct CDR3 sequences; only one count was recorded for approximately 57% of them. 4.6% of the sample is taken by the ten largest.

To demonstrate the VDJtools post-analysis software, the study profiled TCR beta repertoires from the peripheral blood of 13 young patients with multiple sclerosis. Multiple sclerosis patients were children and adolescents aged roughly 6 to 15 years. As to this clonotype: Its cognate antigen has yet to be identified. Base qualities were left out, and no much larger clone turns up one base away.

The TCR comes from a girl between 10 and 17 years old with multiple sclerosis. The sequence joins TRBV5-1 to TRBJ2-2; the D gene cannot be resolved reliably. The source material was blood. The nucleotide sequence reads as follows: TGCGCCAGCAGCCCGGAAGTTTTGACCGGGGAGCTGTTTTTT. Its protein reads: CASSPEVLTGELFF.